A selection of T cell receptor beta chains follows, all from one sample in a study of cytomegalovirus exposure and HLA in healthy donors. The assay was immunoSEQ multiplex PCR, and TCRdb's table has in-frame clones only and misses some. The sample yields some 66,000 clones, 95% to 98% seen once. Material: PBMCs. The receptors were gathered from a woman in her late teens or twenties in good health and CMV-seropositive. The CDR3 runs from the conserved cysteine through the conserved F or W. The order of the fields is D gene, clone size, V gene, J gene, CDR3 protein, CDR3 DNA. The D gene is left open where the match is weak. Part of the rows lack a size; the others show once, few, many or a class for expanded clones.

TRBD1	once	TRBV5-4	TRBJ2-1	CASSPKTGGNEQFF	TGTGCCAGCAGCCCCAAGACAGGGGGCAATGAGCAGTTCTTC
.	.	TRBV13	TRBJ1-1	CASSTGNTEAFF	TGTGCCAGCAGCACAGGGAACACTGAAGCTTTCTTT
.	.	TRBV4-1	TRBJ2-2	CASSQELPTGELFF	TGCGCCAGCAGCCAAGAACTCCCCACCGGGGAGCTGTTTTTT
.	.	TRBV27	TRBJ1-3	CASQGRSGNTIYF	TGTGCCAGTCAGGGGAGATCTGGAAACACCATATATTTT
.	.	TRBV5-8	TRBJ2-7	CASSQARETYEQYF	TGTGCCAGCAGCCAGGCCAGGGAAACCTACGAGCAGTACTTC
.	.	TRBV5-6	TRBJ1-2	CASSDRLLGEIF	TGTGCCAGCAGCGACCGACTCCTAGGGGAAATCTTC
.	.	TRBV6-1	TRBJ2-7	CASSGVDSHEQYF	TGTGCCAGCAGTGGCGTGGACAGCCACGAGCAGTACTTC
.	.	TRBV27	TRBJ2-1	CASSLAGSDRAEQFF	TGTGCCAGCAGTTTGGCGGGAAGCGATCGGGCTGAGCAGTTCTTC
.	.	TRBV6-1	TRBJ2-5	CASSDLGVGETQYF	TGTGCCAGCAGTGACCTCGGGGTTGGGGAGACCCAGTACTTC
.	.	TRBV27	TRBJ1-5	CASSPGQNYQPQHF	TGTGCCAGCAGTCCTGGACAGAATTATCAGCCCCAGCATTTT
.	.	TRBV6-1	TRBJ1-1	CASRGVGGGSTEAFF	TGTGCCAGCAGAGGTGTGGGGGGAGGGAGCACTGAAGCTTTCTTT
TRBD2	.	TRBV7-2	TRBJ2-3	CASSNRLAGGPDTQYF	TGTGCCAGCAGCAACAGACTAGCGGGAGGGCCAGATACGCAGTATTTT
TRBD1	.	TRBV4-1	TRBJ2-6	CASSVGQNANVLTF	TGCGCCAGCAGCGTGGGACAGAACGCCAACGTCCTGACTTTC
.	.	TRBV6-1	TRBJ2-2	CASSDSVGELFF	TGTGCCAGCAGTGACAGTGTCGGGGAGCTGTTTTTT
TRBD1	.	TRBV28	TRBJ1-5	CASSPETGGLVVQPQHF	TGTGCCAGCAGTCCAGAGACAGGGGGCCTTGTGGTTCAGCCCCAGCATTTT
.	.	TRBV29-1	TRBJ1-3	CSVEGGTGAGNTIYF	TGCAGCGTTGAAGGGGGAACGGGGGCTGGAAACACCATATATTTT
.	.	TRBV27	TRBJ2-2	CATHRRGGQNTGELFF	TGTGCCACCCATAGGCGTGGGGGCCAAAACACCGGGGAGCTGTTTTTT
.	.	TRBV2	TRBJ1-5	CASSGGTDYQPQHF	TGTGCCAGCAGTGGCGGGACGGACTATCAGCCCCAGCATTTT
TRBD2	.	TRBV7-9	TRBJ2-3	CASSLGGTSWDTQYF	TGTGCCAGCAGCTTAGGAGGGACTAGCTGGGATACGCAGTATTTT
TRBD1	.	TRBV4-1	TRBJ1-6	CASSQRDRNSPLHF	TGCGCCAGCAGCCAACGGGACAGGAATTCACCCCTCCACTTT
.	.	TRBV23-1	TRBJ1-2	CASSSPPSYGYTF	TGCGCCAGCAGTTCTCCCCCGAGCTATGGCTACACCTTC
TRBD2	.	TRBV7-9	TRBJ2-1	CASSLVRSSGRAHEQFF	TGTGCCAGCAGCTTAGTTCGGTCTAGCGGGAGGGCTCATGAGCAGTTCTTC
TRBD2	.	TRBV6-4	TRBJ2-3	CASSDSSSGASTDTQYF	TGTGCCAGCAGTGACTCGAGTAGCGGGGCTAGCACAGATACGCAGTATTTT
.	.	TRBV19	TRBJ1-1	CASSIGRDTEAFF	TGTGCCAGTAGTATTGGGAGGGACACTGAAGCTTTCTTT
.	.	TRBV28	TRBJ1-1	CASSFERGLGTEAFF	TGTGCCAGCAGTTTTGAGAGAGGGTTGGGTACTGAAGCTTTCTTT